This T cell receptor beta chain comes out of a study of blood T cell repertoires in COVID-19. Membership in each cohort depended on participant-reported clinical history. The CDR3 length is 14 residues. With 1 base removed from V and 1 base from J, the gap between germline ends came to 6 bases. Germline V gives CDR1 SEHNR, CDR2 FQNEAQ (reference sequence). The data were produced by immunoSEQ multiplex PCR, yet TCRdb's version contains in-frame clones alone and is incomplete. The sample carries about 180,000 clones, 80% to 90% recorded once. Material: PBMCs or T cells enriched from blood (not recorded which). This TCR was sampled from a middle-aged woman with acute COVID-19. The gene calls are TRBV7-9 and TRBJ2-3, with unresolved D. This CDR3 is CASSLERGTDTQYF. CDR3 nucleotides: TGTGCCAGCAGCTTAGAACGGGGCACAGATACGCAGTATTTT.